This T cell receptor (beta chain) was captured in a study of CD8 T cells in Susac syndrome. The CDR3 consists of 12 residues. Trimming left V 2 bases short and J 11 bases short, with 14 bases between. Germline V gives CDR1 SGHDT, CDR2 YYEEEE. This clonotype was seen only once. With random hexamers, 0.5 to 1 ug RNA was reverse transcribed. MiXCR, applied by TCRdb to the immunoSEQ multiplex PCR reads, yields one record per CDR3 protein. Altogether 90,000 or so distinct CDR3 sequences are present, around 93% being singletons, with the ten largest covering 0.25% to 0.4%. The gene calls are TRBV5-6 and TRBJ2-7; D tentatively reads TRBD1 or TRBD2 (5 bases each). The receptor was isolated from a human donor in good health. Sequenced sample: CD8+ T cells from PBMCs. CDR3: CASSLMRGWEYF. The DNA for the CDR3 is TGTGCCAGCAGCTTAATGAGGGGTTGGGAGTACTTC.